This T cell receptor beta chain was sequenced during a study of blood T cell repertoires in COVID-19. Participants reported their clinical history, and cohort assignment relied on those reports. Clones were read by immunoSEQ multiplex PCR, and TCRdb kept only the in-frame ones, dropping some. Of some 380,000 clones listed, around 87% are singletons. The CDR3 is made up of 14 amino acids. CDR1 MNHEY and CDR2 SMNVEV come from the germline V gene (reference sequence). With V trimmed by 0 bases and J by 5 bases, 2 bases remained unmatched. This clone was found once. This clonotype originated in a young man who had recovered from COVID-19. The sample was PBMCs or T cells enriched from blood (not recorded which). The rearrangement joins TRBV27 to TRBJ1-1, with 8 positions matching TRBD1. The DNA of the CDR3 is TGTGCCAGCAGTTTATCGACAGGGGTGACTGAAGCTTTCTTT. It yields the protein CASSLSTGVTEAFF.